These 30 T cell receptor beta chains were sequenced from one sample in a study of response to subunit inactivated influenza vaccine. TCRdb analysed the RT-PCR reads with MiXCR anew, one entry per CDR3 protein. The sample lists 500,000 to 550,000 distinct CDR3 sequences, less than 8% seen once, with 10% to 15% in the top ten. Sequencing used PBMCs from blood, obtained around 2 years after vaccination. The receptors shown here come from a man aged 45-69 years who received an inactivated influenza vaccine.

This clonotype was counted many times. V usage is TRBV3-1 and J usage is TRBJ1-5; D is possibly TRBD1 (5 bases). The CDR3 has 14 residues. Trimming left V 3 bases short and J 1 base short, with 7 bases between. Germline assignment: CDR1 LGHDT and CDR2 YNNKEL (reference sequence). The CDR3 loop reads CASSQGLSNQPQHF. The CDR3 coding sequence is TGTGCCAGCAGCCAGGGGCTGAGCAATCAGCCCCAGCATTTT. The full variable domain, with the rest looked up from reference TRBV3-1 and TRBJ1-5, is DTAVSQTPKYLVTQMGNDKSIKCEQNLGHDTMYWYKQDSKKFLKIMFSYNNKELIINETVPNRFSPKSPDKAHLNLHINSLELGDSAVYFCASSQGLSNQPQHFGDGTRLSIL.

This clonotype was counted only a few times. CDR3 nucleotides: TGTGCCAGCAGTCAAAGGGGGTTTGGGGACGCTGGCTACACCTTC. Amino acids: CASSQRGFGDAGYTF. The chain is built from TRBV6-1 and TRBJ1-2, with a possible D match to TRBD1 (6 bases). CDR3 size: 15 residues. Trimming left V 5 bases short and J 7 bases short, with 20 bases between. The germline V gene encodes CDR1 MNHNS and CDR2 SASEGT.

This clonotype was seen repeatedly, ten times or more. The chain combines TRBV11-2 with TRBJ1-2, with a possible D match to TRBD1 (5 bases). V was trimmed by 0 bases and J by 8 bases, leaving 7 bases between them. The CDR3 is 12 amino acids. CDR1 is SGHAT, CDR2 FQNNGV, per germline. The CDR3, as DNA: TGTGCCAGCAGCTTAGATACAGGCGGCTACACCTTC. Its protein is CASSLDTGGYTF.

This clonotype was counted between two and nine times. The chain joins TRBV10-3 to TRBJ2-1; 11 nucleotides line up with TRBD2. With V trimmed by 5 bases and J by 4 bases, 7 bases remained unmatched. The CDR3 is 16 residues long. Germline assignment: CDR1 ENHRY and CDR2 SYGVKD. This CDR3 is CAISRLAGNSYNEQFF. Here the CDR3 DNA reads TGTGCCATCAGTCGACTAGCGGGAAACTCTTACAATGAGCAGTTCTTC.

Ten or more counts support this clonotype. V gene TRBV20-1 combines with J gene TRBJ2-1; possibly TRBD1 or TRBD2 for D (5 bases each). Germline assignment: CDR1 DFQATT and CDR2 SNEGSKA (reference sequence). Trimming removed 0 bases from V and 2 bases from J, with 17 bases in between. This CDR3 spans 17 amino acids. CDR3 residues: CSARDLTGTRAYNEQFF. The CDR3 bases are TGCAGTGCTAGAGACCTGACCGGGACGCGAGCCTACAATGAGCAGTTCTTC.

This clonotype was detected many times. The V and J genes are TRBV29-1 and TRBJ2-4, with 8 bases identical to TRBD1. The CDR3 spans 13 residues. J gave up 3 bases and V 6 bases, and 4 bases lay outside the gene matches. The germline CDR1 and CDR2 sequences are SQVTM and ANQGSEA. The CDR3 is CSVATGGKNIQYF. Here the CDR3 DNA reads TGCAGCGTCGCCACAGGGGGCAAAAACATTCAGTACTTC.

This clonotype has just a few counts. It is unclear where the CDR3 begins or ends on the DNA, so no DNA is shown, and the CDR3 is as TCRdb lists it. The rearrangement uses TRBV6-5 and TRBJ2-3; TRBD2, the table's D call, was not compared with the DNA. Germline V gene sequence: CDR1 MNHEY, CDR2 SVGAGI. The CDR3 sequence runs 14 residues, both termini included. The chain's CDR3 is CASSSSRGGDTQYF.

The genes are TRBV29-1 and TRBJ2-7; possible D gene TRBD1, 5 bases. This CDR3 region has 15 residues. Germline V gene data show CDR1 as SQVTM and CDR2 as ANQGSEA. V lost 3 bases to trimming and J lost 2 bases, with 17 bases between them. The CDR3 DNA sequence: TGCAGCGTTGACTCTCAGGGAAAGGGAACCTACGAGCAGTACTTC. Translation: CSVDSQGKGTYEQYF.

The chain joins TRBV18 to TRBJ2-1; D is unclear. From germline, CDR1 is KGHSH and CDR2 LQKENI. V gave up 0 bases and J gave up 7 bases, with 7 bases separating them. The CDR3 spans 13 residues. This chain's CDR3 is CASSPPVGNEQFF. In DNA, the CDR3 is TGTGCCAGCTCACCACCTGTCGGGAATGAGCAGTTCTTC.

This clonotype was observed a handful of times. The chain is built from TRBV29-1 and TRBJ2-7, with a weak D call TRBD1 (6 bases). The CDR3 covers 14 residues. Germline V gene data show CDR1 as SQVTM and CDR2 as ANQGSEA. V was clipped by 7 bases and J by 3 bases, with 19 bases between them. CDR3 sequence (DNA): TGCAGCGCCAAGACAGGCCTCGGTTTCTACGAGCAGTACTTC. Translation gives CSAKTGLGFYEQYF.

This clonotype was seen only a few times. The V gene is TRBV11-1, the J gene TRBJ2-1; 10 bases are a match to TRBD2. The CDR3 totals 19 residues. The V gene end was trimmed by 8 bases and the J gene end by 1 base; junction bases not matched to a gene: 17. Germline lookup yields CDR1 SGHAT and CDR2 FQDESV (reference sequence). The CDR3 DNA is TGTGCCAGCGGGCGGGCATGGGCTAGCGGGAGATCGTCCTACAATGAGCAGTTCTTC. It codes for CASGRAWASGRSSYNEQFF.

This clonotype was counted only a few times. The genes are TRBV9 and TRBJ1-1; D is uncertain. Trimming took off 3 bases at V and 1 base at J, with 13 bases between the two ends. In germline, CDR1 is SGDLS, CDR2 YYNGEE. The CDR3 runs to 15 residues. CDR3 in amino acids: CASSEHGLGNTEAFF. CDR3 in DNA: TGTGCCAGCAGCGAGCATGGACTGGGGAACACTGAAGCTTTCTTT.

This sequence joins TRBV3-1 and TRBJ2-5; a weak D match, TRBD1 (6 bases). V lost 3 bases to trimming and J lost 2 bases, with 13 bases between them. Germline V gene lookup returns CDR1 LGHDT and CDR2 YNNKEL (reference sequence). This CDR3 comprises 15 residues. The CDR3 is CASSHFRDTQETQYF. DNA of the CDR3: TGTGCCAGCAGCCATTTTCGGGACACACAAGAGACCCAGTACTTC.

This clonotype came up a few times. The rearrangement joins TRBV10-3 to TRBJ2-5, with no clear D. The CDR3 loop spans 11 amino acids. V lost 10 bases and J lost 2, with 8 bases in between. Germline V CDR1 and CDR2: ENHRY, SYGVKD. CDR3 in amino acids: CATGEQETQYF. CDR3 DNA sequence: TGTGCCACCGGCGAACAAGAGACCCAGTACTTC.

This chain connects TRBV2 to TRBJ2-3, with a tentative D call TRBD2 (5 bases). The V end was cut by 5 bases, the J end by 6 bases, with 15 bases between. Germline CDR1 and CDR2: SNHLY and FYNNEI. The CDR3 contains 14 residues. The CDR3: CASSILGPWDTQYF. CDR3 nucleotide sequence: TGTGCCAGCAGTATACTAGGGCCGTGGGATACGCAGTATTTT.

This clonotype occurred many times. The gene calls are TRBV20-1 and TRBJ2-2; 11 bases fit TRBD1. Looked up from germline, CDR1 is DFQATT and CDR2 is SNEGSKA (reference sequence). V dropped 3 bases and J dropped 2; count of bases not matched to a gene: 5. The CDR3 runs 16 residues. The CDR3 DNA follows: TGCAGTGCTAGGGACAGGGGGCGAAGTAACACCGGGGAGCTGTTTTTT. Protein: CSARDRGRSNTGELFF.

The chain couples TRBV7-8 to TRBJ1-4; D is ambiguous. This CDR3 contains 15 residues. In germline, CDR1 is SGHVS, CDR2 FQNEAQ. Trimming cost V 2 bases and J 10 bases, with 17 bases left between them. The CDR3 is CASSLRRVREGKLFF. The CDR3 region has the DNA TGTGCCAGCAGCTTAAGAAGGGTCCGTGAGGGAAAACTGTTTTTT.

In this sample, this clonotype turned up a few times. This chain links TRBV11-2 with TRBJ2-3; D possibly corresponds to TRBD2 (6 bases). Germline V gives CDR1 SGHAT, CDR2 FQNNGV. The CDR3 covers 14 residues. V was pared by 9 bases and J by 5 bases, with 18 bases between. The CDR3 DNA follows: TGTGCCAGTGCCCGCGGGGCCACCGAAGATACGCAGTATTTT. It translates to CASARGATEDTQYF.

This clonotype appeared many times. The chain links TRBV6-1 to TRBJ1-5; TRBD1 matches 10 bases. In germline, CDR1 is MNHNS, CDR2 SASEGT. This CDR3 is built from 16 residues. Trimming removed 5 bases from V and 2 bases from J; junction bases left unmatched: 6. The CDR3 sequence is CASSLNGQGGNQPQHF. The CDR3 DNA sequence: TGTGCCAGCAGTCTTAATGGACAGGGGGGCAATCAGCCCCAGCATTTT.

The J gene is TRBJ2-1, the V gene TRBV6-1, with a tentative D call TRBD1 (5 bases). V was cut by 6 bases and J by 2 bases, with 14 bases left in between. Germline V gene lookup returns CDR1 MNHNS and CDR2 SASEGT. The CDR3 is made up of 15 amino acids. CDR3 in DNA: TGTGCCAGCAGAAGGGGCCGCCAGGCCTACAATGAGCAGTTCTTC. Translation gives CASRRGRQAYNEQFF.

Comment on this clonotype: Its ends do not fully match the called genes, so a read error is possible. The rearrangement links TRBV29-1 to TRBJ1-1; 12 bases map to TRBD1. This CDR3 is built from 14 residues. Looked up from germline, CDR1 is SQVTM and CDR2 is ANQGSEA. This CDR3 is CSVGGGQGARTAVF. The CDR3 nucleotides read TGCAGCGTTGGGGGGGGACAGGGGGCGAGGACGGCTGTCTTT.

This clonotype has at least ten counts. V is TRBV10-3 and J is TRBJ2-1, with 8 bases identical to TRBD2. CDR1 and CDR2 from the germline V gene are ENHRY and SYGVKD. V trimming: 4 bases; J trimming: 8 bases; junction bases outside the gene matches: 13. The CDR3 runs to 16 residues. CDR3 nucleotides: TGTGCCATCAGTGGGGGCGGGAGCGGGAGTTCGGATGAGCAGTTCTTC. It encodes CAISGGGSGSSDEQFF.

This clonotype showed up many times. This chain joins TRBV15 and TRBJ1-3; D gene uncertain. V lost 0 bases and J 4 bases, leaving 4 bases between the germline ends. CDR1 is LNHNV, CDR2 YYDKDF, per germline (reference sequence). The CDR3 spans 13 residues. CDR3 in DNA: TGTGCCACCAGCAGAGATTCCGGAAACACCATATATTTT. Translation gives CATSRDSGNTIYF.

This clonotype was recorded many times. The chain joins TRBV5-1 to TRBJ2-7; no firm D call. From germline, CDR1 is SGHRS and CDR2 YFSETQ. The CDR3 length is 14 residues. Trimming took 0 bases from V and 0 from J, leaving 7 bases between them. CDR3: CASSLVVSSYEQYF. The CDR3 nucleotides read TGCGCCAGCAGCTTGGTGGTGAGCTCCTACGAGCAGTACTTC.

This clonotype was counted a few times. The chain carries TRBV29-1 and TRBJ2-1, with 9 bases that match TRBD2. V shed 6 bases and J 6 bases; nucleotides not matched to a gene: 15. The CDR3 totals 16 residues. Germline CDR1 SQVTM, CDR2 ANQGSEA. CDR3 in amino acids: CSVATPPAGGPNEQFF. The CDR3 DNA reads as TGCAGCGTCGCTACCCCCCCAGCGGGAGGTCCCAATGAGCAGTTCTTC.

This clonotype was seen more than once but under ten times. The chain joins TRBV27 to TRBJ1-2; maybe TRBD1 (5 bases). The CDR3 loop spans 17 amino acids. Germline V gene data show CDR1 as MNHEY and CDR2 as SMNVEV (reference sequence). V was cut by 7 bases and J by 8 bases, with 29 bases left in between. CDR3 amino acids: CASKALPGTDGLWGYTF. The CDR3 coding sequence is TGTGCCAGCAAAGCTTTACCGGGGACCGACGGCCTTTGGGGCTACACCTTC.

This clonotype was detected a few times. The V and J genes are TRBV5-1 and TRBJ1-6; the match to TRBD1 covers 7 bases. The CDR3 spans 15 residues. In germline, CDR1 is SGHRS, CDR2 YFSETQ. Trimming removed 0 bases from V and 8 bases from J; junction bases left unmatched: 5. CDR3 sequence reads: CASSLGQGGDSPLHF. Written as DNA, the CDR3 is TGCGCCAGCAGCTTGGGACAGGGAGGGGATTCACCCCTCCACTTT.

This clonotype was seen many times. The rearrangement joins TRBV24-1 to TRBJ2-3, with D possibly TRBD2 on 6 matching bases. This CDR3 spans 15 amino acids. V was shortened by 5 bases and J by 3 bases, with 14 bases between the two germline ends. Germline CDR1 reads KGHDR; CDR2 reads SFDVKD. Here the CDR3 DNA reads TGTGCCACCAGTGGCGGGACCATATCGACAGATACGCAGTATTTT. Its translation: CATSGGTISTDTQYF.

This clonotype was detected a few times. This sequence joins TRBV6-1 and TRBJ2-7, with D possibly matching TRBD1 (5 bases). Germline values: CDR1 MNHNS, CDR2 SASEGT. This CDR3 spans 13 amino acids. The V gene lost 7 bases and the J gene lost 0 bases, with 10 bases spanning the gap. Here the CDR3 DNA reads TGTGCCAGCATCGGACACAGCTCCTACGAGCAGTACTTC. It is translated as CASIGHSSYEQYF.

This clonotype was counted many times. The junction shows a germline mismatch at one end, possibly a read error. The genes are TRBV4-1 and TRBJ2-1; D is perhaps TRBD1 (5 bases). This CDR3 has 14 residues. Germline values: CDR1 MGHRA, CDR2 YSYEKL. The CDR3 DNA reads TGCGCCAGCAGCCCTTCTCAGGGTGTCAATCAGCAGTTCTTC. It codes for CASSPSQGVNQQFF.